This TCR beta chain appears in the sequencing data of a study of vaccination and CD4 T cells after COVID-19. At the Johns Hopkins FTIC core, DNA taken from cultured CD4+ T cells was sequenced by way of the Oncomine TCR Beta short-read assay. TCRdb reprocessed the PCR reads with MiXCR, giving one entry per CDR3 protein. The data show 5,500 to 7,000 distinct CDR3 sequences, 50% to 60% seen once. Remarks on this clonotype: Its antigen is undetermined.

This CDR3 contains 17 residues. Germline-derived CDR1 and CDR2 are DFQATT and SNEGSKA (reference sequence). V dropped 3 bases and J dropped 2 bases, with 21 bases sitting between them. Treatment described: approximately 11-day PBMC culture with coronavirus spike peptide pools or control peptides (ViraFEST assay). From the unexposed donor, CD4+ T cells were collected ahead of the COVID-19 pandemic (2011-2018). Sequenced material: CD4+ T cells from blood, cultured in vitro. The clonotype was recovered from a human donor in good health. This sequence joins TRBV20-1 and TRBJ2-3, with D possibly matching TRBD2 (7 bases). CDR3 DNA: TGCAGTGCTAGGCAAGGGGGAGGGTGGTCTTCCACAGATACGCAGTATTTT. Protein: CSARQGGGWSSTDTQYF.